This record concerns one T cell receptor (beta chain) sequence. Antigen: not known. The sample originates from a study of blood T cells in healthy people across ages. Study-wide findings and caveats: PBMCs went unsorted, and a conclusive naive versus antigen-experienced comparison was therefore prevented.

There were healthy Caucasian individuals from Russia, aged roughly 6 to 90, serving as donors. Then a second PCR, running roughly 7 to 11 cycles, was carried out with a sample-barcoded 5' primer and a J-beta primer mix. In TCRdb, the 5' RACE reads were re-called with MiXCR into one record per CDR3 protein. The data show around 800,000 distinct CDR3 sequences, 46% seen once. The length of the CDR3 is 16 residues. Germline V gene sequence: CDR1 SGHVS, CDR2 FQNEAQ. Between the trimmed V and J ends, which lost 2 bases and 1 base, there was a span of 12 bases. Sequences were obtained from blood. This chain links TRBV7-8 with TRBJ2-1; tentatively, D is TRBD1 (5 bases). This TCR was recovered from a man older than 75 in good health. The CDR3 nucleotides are TGTGCCAGCAGCTTAATTGGGGCAGCTTCCTACAATGAGCAGTTCTTC. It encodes CASSLIGAASYNEQFF.